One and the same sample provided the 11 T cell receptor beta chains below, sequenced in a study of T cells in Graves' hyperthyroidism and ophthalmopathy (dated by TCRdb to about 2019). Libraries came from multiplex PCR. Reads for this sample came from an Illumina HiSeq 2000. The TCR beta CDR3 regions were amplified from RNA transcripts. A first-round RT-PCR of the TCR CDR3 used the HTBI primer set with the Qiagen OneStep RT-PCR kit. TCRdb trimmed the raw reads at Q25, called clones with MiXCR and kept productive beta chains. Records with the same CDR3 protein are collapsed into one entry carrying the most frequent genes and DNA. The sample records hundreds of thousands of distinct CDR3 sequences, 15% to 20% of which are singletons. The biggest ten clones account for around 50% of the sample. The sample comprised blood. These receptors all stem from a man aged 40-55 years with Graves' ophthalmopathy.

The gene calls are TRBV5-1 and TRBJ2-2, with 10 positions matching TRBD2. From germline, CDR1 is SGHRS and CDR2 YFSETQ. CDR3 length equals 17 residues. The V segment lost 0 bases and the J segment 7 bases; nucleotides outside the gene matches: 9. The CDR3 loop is CASSLAPASGGNGELFF. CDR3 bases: TGCGCCAGCAGCTTGGCCCCGGCTAGCGGGGGTAACGGGGAGCTGTTTTTT.

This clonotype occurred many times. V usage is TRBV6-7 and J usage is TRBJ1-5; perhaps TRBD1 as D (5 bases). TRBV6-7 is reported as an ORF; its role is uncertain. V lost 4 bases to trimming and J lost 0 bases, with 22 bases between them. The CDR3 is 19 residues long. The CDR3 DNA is TGTGCCAGCAGTTGCCTTGCGGGACCGCTTCCGTCTAGCAATCAGCCCCAGCATTTT. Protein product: CASSCLAGPLPSSNQPQHF.

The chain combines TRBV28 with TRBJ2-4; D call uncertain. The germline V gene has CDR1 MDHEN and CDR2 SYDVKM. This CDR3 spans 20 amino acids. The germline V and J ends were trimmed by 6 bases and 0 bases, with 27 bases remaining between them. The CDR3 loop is CASSLTPHNLGRIAKNIQYF. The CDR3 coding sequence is TGTGCCAGCAGCTTGACGCCTCACAATCTGGGAAGGATAGCCAAAAACATTCAGTACTTC. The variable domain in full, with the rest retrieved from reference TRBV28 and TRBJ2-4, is DVKVTQSSRYLVKRTGEKVFLECVQDMDHENMFWYRQDPGLGLRLIYFSYDVKMKEKGDIPEGYSVSREKKERFSLILESASTNQTSMYLCASSLTPHNLGRIAKNIQYFGAGTRLSVL.

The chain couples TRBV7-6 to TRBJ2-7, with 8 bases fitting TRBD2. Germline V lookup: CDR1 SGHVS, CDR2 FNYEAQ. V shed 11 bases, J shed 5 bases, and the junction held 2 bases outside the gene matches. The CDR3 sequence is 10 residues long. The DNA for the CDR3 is TGTGCCGTCGGGGGGGACGAGCAGTACTTC. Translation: CAVGGDEQYF.

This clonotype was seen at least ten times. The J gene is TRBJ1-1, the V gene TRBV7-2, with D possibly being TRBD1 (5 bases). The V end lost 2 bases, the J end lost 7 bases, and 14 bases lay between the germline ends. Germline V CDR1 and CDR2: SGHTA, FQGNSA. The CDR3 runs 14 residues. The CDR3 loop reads CASSLWGGPSEAFF. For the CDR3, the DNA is TGTGCCAGCAGCTTATGGGGCGGGCCGAGTGAAGCTTTCTTT.

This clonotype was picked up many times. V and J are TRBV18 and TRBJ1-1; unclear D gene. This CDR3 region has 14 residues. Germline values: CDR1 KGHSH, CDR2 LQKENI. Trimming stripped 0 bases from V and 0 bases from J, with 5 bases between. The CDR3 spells CASSPPSVNTEAFF. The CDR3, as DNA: TGTGCCAGCTCACCACCGTCCGTGAACACTGAAGCTTTCTTT.

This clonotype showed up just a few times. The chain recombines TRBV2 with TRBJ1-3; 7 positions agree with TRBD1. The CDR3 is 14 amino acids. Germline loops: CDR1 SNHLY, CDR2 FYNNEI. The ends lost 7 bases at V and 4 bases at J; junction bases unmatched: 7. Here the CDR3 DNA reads TGTGCCAGCAACCCCAGGGGGGGGGGAAACACCATATATTTT. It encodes CASNPRGGGNTIYF.

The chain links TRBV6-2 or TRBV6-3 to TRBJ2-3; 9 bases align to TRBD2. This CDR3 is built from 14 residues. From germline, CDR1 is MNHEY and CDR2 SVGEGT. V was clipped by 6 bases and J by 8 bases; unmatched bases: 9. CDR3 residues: CASSERGAPGTQYF. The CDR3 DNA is TGTGCCAGCAGCGAGCGGGGGGCCCCGGGTACGCAGTATTTT.

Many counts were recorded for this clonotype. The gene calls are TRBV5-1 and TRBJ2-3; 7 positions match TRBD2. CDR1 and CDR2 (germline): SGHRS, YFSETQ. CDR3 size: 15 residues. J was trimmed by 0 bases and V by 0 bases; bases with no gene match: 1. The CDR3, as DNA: TGCGCCAGCAGCTTGGTACTAGCGAGCACAGATACGCAGTATTTT. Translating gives CASSLVLASTDTQYF.

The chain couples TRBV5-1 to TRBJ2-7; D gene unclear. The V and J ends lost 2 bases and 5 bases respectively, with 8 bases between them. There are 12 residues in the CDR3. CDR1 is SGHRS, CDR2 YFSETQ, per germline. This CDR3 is CASSLTQHEQYF. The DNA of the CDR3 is TGCGCCAGCAGCTTAACCCAACACGAGCAGTACTTC.

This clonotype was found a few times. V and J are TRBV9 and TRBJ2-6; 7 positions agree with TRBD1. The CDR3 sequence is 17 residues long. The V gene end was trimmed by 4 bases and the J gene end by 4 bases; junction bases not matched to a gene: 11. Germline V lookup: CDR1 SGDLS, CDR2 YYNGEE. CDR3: CASSPTRGLPGANVLTF. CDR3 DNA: TGTGCCAGCAGCCCGACAAGGGGGCTCCCCGGGGCCAACGTCCTGACTTTC. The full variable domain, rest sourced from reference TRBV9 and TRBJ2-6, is DSGVTQTPKHLITATGQRVTLRCSPRSGDLSVYWYQQSLDQGLQFLIQYYNGEERAKGNILERFSAQQFPDLHSELNLSSLELGDSALYFCASSPTRGLPGANVLTFGAGSRLTVL.